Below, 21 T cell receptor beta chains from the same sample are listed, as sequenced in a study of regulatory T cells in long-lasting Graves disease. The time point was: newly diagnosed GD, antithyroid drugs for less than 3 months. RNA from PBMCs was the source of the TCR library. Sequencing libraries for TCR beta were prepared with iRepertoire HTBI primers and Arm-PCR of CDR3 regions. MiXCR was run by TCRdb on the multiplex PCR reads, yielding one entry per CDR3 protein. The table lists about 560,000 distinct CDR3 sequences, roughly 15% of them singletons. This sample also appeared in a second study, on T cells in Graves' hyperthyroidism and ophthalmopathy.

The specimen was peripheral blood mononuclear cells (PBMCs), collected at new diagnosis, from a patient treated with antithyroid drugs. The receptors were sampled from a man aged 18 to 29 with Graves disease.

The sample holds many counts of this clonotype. The CDR3 sequence is CAWSVSGISLTGELFF. CDR3 DNA: TGTGCCTGGAGTGTAAGCGGGATTAGTCTCACCGGGGAGCTGTTTTTT. The gene calls are TRBV30 and TRBJ2-2, with TRBD2 matching over 7 bases. With 0 bases clipped from V and 4 bases from J, the junction kept 8 bases outside the gene matches. This CDR3 contains 16 residues. CDR1 is GTSNPN and CDR2 is SVGIG in the germline V gene (reference sequence).

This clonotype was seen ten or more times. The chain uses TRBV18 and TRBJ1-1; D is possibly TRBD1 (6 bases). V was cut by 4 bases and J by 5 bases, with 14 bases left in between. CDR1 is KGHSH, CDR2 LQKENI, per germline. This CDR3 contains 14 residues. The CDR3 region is CASSLPGVLTEAFF. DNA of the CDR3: TGTGCCAGCTCACTTCCAGGGGTACTTACTGAAGCTTTCTTT. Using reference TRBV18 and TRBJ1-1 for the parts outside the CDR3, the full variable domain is NAGVMQNPRHLVRRRGQEARLRCSPMKGHSHVYWYRQLPEEGLKFMVYLQKENIIDESGMPKERFSAEFPKEGPSILRIQQVVRGDSAAYFCASSLPGVLTEAFFGQGTRLTVV.

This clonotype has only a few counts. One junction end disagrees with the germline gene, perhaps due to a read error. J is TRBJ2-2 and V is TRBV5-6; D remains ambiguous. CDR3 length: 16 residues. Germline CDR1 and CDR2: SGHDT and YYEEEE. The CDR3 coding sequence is TGTGCCAGCAGCTTGACGGACGCGGCGAACACCGGAGAGCTGTTTTTT. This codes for CASSLTDAANTGELFF.

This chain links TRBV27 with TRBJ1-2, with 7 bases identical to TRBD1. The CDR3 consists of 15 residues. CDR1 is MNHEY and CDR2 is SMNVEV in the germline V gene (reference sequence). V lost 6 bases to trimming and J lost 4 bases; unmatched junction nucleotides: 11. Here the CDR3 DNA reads TGTGCCAGCAGCACCAGGGGGAGCTCCCCCTATGGCTACACCTTC. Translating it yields CASSTRGSSPYGYTF.

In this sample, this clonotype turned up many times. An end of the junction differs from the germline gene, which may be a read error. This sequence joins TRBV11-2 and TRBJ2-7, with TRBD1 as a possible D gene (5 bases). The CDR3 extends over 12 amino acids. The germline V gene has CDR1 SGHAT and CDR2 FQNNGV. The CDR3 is CASSGWTSNLFF. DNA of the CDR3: TGTGCCAGCAGTGGTTGGACATCGAACCTTTTCTTC.

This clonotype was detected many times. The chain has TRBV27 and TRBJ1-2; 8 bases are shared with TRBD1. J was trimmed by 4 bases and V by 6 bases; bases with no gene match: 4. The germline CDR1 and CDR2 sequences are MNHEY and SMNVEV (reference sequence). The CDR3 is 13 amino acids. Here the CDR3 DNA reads TGTGCCAGCAGAGGACAGGGATTCTATGGCTACACCTTC. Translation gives CASRGQGFYGYTF.

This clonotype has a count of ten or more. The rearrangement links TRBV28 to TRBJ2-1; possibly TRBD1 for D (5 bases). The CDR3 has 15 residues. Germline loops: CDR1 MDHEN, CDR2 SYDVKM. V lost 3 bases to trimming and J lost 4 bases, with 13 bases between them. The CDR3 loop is CASSFMGRPYNEQFF. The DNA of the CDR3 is TGTGCCAGCAGTTTTATGGGGCGACCTTACAATGAGCAGTTCTTC.

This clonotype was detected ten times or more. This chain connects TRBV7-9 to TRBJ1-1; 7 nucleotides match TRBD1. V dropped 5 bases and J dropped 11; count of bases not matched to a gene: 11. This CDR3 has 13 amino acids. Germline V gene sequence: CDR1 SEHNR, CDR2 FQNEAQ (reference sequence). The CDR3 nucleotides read TGTGCCAGCAGCCCCGACAGGGTCCTACGGGCTTTCTTT. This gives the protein CASSPDRVLRAFF.

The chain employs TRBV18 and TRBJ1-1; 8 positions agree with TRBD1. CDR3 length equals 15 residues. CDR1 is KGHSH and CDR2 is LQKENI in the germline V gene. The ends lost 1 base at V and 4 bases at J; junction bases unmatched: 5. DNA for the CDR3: TGTGCCAGCTCACCACGAGAGACAGGGGTCACTGAAGCTTTCTTT. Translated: CASSPRETGVTEAFF.

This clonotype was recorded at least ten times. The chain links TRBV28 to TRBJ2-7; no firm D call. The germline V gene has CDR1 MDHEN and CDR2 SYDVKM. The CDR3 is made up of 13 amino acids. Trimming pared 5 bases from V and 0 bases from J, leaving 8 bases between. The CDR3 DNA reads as TGTGCCAGCAGTACCACAAGCTCCTACGAGCAGTACTTC. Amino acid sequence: CASSTTSSYEQYF.

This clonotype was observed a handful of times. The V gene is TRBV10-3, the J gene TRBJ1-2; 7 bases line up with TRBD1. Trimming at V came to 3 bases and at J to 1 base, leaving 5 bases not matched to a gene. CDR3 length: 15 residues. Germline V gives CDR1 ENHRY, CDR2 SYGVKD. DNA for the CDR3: TGTGCCATCAGTGAAGGGGACAGCTTTAACTATGGCTACACCTTC. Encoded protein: CAISEGDSFNYGYTF.

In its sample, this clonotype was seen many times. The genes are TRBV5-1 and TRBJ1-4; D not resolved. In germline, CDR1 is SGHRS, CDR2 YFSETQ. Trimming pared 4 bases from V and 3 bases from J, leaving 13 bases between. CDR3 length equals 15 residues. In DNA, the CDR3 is TGCGCCAGCAGCCCGACACTTTCGGCTAATGAAAAACTGTTTTTT. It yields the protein CASSPTLSANEKLFF.

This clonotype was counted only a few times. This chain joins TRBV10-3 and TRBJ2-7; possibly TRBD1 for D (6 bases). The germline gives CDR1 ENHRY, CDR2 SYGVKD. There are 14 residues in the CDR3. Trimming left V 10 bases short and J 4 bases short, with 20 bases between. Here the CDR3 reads CATAGAVKAYEQYF. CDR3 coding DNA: TGTGCCACGGCAGGGGCGGTGAAAGCGTACGAGCAGTACTTC.

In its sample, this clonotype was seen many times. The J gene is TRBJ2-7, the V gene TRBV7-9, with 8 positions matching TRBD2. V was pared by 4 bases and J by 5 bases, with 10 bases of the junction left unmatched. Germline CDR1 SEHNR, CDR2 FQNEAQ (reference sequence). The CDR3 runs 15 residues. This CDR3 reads CASSSNVAGYNEQYF. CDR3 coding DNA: TGTGCCAGCAGCTCGAACGTAGCGGGATATAACGAGCAGTACTTC.

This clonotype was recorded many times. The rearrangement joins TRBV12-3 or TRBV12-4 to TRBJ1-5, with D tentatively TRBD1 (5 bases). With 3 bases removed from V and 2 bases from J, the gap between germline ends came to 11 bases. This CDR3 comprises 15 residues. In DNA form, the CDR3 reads TGTGCCAGCAGTTTGGGACCGAGGGGCAATCAGCCCCAGCATTTT. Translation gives CASSLGPRGNQPQHF.

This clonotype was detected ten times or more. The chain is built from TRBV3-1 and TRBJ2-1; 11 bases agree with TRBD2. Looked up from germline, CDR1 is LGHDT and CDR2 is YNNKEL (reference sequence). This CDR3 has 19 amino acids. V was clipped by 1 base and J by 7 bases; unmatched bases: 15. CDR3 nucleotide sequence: TGTGCCAGCAGCCAAGCAAAAGTGTTCGGGACTAGCGGAGAAAATGAGCAGTTCTTC. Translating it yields CASSQAKVFGTSGENEQFF.

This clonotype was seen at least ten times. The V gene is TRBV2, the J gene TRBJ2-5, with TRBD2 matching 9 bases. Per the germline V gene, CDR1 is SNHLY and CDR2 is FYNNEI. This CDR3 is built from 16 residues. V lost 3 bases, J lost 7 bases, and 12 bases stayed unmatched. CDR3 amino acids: CASSDPRTSEGATQYF. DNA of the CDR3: TGTGCCAGCAGTGACCCCCGGACTAGCGAGGGCGCGACCCAGTACTTC.

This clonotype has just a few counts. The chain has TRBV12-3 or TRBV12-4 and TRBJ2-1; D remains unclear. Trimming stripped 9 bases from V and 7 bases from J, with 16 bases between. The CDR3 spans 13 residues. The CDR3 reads CASTVSTSNEQFF. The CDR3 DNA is TGTGCCAGTACGGTATCGACGAGTAATGAGCAGTTCTTC.

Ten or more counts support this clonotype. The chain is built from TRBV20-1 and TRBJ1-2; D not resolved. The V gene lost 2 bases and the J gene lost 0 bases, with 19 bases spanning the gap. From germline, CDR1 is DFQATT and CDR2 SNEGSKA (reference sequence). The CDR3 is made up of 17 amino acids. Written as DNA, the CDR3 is TGCAGTGCTAGAACCACCCGATCGACATCCTCTAACTATGGCTACACCTTC. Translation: CSARTTRSTSSNYGYTF.

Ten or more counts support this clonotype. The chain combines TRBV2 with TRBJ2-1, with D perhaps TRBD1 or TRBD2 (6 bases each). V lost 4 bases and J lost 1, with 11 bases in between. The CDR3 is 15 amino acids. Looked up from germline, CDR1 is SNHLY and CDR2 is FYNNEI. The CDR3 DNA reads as TGTGCCAGCAGTGGGAGGGGGACGTCCTACAATGAGCAGTTCTTC. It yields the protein CASSGRGTSYNEQFF. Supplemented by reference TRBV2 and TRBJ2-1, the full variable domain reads EPEVTQTPSHQVTQMGQEVILRCVPISNHLYFYWYRQILGQKVEFLVSFYNNEISEKSEIFDDQFSVERPDGSNFTLKIRSTKLEDSAMYFCASSGRGTSYNEQFFGPGTRLTVL.

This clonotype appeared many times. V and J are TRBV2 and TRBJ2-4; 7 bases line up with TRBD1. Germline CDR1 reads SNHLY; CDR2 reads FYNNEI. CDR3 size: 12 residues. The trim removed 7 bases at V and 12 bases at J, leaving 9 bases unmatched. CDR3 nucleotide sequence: TGTGCCAGCAAGGGACAGCCGCCGTCTCAGTACTTC. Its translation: CASKGQPPSQYF.